This T cell receptor (beta chain) was sequenced for a study of cytomegalovirus exposure and HLA in healthy donors. Whole-study findings and limits: In a later analysis, donors in an Asian-associated ancestry cluster reportedly had fewer N-insertions in productive TCRs than the cohort mean. In vitro assays verified that a few CMV-associated chains recognized CMV antigens specifically. Presence/absence analyses assumed roughly uniform sequencing depth across donors, which may not hold.

Amplification used 60 Vbeta primers and 13 Jbeta primers. Produced via immunoSEQ multiplex PCR; TCRdb's table is partial and in-frame only. The data hold about 200,000 clones, with about 77% observed a single time. Each donor was nominally healthy when sampled (though unrecorded immune exposures were likely). A few counts support this clone. The target antigen is unknown. After removal of 6 bases from V and 6 bases from J, the junction contained 5 bases not matched to a gene. Germline V gene data show CDR1 as MNHEY and CDR2 as SVGAGI. This CDR3 contains 15 residues. The chain couples TRBV6-5 to TRBJ2-1, with TRBD2 matching 13 bases. Sequencing was done on a sample of PBMCs. This receptor was obtained from a young woman in good health and CMV-seronegative. The CDR3 DNA reads TGTGCCAGCAGAAAAGGGACTAGCGGGGCCAATGAGCAGTTCTTC. As protein: CASRKGTSGANEQFF.